A selection of T cell receptor beta chains follows, all from one sample in a study of Tregs in tolerant kidney transplant recipients. Profiling relied on immunoSEQ multiplex PCR, and the TCRdb table lists in-frame clones only, not all of them. The table lists around 70,000 clones, just under 95% of them singletons. This sample comprised CD8+ T cells from blood, obtained before the transplant. The receptors here all came from a human donor who received a combined kidney and bone marrow transplant. Each CDR3 is given with its conserved first and last residue.

V gene: TRBV25-1
CDR3 protein: CASIHEVGTGDTGELFF

V gene: TRBV6-1
CDR3 protein: CASSESWGAYEQYF

V gene: TRBV18
CDR3 protein: CASSPWVLDSSSGNTIYF

V gene: TRBV30
CDR3 protein: CAWSDGTGGRYNEQFF

V gene: TRBV10-3
CDR3 protein: CAISDVPGHKNTEAFF

V gene: TRBV9
CDR3 protein: CASTRGTSASYNEQFF

V gene: TRBV9
CDR3 protein: CASSVVQGDEQFF

V gene: TRBV7-8
CDR3 protein: CASSPGGTYGYTF

V gene: TRBV11-2
CDR3 protein: CASRSASGSHNEQFF

V gene: TRBV15
CDR3 protein: CATSRADEGAYEQYF

V gene: TRBV13
CDR3 protein: CASSGTGEASYEQYF

V gene: TRBV7-8
CDR3 protein: CASSLVASGEIIDEQFF

V gene: TRBV30
CDR3 protein: CAWSFDSSNQPQHF

V gene: TRBV2
CDR3 protein: CASSEWSGGSTDTQYF

V gene: TRBV5-1
CDR3 protein: CASSFMTSGGPYNEQFF

V gene: TRBV7-3
CDR3 protein: CASSLLAGGPPPYNEQFF

V gene: TRBV5-1
CDR3 protein: CASSLVDRGGDEQFF

V gene: TRBV7-6
CDR3 protein: CASSSNPTGMNTEAFF

V gene: TRBV13
CDR3 protein: CASSLGLAAGELFF

V gene: TRBV28
CDR3 protein: CASSLWAGGRNEQFF

V gene: TRBV18
CDR3 protein: CASSHVSGTGGYEQYF

V gene: TRBV4-3
CDR3 protein: CASSQDPTDTQYF

V gene: TRBV4-2
CDR3 protein: CASSQVSSGGADEQFF

V gene: TRBV29-1
CDR3 protein: CSVDREMNTEAFF

V gene: TRBV5-5
CDR3 protein: CASSLVWRAAYEQYF

V gene: TRBV2
CDR3 protein: CASSERGSYGYTF